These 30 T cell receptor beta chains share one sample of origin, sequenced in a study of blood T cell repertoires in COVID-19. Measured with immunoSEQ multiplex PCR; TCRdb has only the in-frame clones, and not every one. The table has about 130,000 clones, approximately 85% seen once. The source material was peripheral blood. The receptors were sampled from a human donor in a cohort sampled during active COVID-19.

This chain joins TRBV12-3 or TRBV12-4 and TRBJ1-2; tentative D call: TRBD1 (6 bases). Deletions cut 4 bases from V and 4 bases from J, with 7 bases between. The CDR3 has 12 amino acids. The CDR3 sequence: CASSSGVYGYTF. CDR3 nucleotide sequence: TGTGCCAGCAGTTCAGGGGTCTATGGCTACACCTTC.

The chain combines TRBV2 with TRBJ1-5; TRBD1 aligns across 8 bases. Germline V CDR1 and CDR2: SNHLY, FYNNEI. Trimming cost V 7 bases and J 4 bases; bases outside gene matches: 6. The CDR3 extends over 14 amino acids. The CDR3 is CASTRQGTNQPQHF. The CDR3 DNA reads TGTGCCAGCACTAGACAGGGGACGAATCAGCCCCAGCATTTT.

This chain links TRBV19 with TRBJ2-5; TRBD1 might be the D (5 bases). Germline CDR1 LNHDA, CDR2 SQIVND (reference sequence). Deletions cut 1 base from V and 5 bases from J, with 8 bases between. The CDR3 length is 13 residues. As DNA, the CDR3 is TGTGCCAGTAGTATAGCAGGGTTGGAGACCCAGTACTTC. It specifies CASSIAGLETQYF.

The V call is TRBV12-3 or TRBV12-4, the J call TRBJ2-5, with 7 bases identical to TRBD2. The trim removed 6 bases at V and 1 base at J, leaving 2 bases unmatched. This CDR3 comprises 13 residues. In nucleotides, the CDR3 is TGTGCCAGCAGGGGGACTACCCAAGAGACCCAGTACTTC. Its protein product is CASRGTTQETQYF.

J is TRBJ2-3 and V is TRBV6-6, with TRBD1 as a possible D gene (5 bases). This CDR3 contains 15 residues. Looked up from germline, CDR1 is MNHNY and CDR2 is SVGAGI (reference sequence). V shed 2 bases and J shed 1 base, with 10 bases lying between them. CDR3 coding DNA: TGTGCCAGCAGTTACCAGGGCTCCCGCACAGATACGCAGTATTTT. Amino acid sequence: CASSYQGSRTDTQYF.

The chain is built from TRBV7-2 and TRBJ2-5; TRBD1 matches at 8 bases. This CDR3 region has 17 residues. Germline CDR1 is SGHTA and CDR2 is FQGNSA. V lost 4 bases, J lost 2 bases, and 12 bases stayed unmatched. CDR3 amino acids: CASSSPARDRNQETQYF. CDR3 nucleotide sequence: TGTGCCAGCAGCTCACCGGCGAGGGACAGGAATCAAGAGACCCAGTACTTC.

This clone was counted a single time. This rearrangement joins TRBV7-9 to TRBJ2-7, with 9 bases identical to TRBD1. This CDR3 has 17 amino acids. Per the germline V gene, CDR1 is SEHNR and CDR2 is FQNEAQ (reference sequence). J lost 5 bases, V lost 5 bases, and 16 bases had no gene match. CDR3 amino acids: CASSRTTGQGSIDEQYF. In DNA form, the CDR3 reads TGTGCCAGCAGCCGAACAACCGGACAGGGGAGTATCGACGAGCAGTACTTC.

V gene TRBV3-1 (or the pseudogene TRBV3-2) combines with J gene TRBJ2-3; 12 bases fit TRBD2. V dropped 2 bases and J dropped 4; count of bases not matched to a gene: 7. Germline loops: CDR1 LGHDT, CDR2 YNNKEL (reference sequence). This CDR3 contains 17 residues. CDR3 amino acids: CASSQTRLAGAADTQYF. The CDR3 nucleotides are TGTGCCAGCAGCCAAACTCGACTAGCGGGAGCCGCAGATACGCAGTATTTT.

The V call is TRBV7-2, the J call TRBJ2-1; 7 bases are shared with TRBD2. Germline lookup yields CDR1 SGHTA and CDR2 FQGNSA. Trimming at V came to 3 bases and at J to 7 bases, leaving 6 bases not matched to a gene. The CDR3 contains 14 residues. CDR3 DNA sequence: TGTGCCAGCAGCTTCCGGGAGGCCAGGAATGAGCAGTTCTTC. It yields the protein CASSFREARNEQFF.

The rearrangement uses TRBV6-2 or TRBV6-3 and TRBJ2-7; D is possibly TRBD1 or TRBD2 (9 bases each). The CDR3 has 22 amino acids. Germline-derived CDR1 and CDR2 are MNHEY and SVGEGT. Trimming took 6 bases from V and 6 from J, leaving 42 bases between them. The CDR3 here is CASRPRRDRVRAGGLLVGEQYF. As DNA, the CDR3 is TGTGCCAGCAGGCCTCGCCGGGACAGGGTTCGAGCGGGAGGCCTCCTCGTGGGCGAGCAGTACTTC.

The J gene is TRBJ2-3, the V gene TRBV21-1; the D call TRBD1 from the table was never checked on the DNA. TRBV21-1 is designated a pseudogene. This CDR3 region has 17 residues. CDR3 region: CASRYPEAGEDTDTQYF. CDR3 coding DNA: TGTGCCAGCAGATACCCGGAGGCAGGGGAAGATACAGATACGCAGTATTTT.

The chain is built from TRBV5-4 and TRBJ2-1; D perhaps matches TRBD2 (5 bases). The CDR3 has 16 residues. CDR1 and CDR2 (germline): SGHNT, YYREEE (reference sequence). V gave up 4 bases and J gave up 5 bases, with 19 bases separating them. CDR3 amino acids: CASSLLAPRDDNEQFF. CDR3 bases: TGTGCCAGCAGCCTGTTAGCGCCCCGGGATGACAATGAGCAGTTCTTC.

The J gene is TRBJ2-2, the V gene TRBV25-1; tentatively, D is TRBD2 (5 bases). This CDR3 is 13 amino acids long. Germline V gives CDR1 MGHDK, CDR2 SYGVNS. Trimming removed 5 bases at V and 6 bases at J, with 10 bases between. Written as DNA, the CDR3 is TGTGCCAGCAGTCTCCCCGGGGCCGGGGAGCTGTTTTTT. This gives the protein CASSLPGAGELFF.

The CDR3 nucleotides are TGTGCCAGCAGCCACTCGGGACTCCGGAAGAAAGAGACCCAGTACTTC. Residues: CASSHSGLRKKETQYF. The chain couples TRBV6-2 or TRBV6-3 to TRBJ2-5, with a possible D match to TRBD2 (6 bases). Germline CDR1 MNHEY, CDR2 SVGEGT. CDR3 length equals 16 residues. V lost 6 bases, J lost 3 bases, and 20 bases lay in between.

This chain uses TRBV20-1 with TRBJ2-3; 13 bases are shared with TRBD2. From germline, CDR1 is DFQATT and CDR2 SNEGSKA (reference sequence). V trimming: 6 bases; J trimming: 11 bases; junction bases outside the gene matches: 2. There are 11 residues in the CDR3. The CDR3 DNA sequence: TGCAGTGCCACTAGCGGGGGGGGGCAGTATTTT. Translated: CSATSGGGQYF.

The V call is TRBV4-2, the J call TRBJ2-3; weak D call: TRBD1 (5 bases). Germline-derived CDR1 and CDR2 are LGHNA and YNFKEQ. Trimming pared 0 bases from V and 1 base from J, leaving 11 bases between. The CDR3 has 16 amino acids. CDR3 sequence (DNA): TGTGCCAGCAGCCAAGACGGTTTAGGGGGCACAGATACGCAGTATTTT. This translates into CASSQDGLGGTDTQYF.

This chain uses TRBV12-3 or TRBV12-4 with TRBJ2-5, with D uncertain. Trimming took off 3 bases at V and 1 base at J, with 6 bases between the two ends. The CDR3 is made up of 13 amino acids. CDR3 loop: CASSFRVQETQYF. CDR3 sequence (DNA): TGTGCCAGCAGTTTCCGCGTCCAAGAGACCCAGTACTTC.

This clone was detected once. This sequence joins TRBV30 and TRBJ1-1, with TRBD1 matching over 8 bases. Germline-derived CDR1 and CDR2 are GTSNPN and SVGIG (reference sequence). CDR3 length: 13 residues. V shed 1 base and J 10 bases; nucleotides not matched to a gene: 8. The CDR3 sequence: CAWSGFGQGGAFF. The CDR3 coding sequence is TGTGCCTGGAGTGGGTTCGGACAGGGAGGAGCTTTCTTT.

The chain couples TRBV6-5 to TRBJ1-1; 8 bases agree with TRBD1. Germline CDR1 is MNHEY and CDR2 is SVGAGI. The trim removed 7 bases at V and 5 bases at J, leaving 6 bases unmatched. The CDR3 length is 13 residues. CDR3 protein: CASTGQGKTEAFF. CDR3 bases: TGTGCCAGCACCGGACAGGGAAAAACTGAAGCTTTCTTT.

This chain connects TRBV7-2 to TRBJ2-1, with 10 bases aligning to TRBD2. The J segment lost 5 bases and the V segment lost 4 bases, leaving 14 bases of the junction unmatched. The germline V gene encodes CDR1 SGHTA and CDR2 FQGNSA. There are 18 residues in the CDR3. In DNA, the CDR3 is TGTGCCAGCAGCTCAAGCGGGAGGGCGATCCCCAAACACAATGAGCAGTTCTTC. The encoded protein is CASSSSGRAIPKHNEQFF.

CDR3: CASRQTGAGANVLTF. Written as DNA, the CDR3 is TGTGCCAGCAGACAGACAGGGGCTGGGGCCAACGTCCTGACTTTC. The chain recombines TRBV6-5 with TRBJ2-6; 8 bases are shared with TRBD1. The ends lost 6 bases at V and 2 bases at J; junction bases unmatched: 3. Germline-derived CDR1 and CDR2 are MNHEY and SVGAGI. The CDR3 length is 15 residues.

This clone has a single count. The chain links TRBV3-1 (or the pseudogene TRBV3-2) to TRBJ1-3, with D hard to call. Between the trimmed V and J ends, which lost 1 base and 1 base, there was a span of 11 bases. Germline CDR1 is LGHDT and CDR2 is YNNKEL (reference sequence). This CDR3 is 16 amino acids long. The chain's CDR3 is CASSQVRSASGNTIYF. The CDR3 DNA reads TGTGCCAGCAGCCAAGTACGGTCCGCGTCTGGAAACACCATATATTTT.

CDR3 nucleotides: TGTGCCAGCAGCCAGGACAGGGGGGGATCACCCCTCCACTTT. This sequence encodes CASSQDRGGSPLHF. V is TRBV5-6 and J is TRBJ1-6, with 10 nucleotides matching TRBD1. The V segment lost 4 bases and the J segment 10 bases; nucleotides outside the gene matches: 5. Per germline, CDR1 SGHDT and CDR2 YYEEEE. The length of the CDR3 is 14 residues.

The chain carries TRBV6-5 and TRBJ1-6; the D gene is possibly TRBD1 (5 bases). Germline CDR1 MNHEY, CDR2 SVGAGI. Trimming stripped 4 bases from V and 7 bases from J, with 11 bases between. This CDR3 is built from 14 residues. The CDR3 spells CASSLGRVNSPLHF. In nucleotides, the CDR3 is TGTGCCAGCAGTTTGGGCAGGGTGAATTCACCCCTCCACTTT.

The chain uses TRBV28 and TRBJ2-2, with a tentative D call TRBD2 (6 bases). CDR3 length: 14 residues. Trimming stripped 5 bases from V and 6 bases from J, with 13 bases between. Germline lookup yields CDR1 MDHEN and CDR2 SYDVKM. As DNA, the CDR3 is TGTGCCAGCAGTCTCCCTAGCGACGCCGGGGAGCTGTTTTTT. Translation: CASSLPSDAGELFF.

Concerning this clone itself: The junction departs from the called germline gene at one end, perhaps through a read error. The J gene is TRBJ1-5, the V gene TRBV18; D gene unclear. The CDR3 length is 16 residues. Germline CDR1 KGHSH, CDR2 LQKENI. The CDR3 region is CASSPPTAPSNQPQHF. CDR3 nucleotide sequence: TGTGCCAGCTCGCCACCCACTGCACCTAGCAATCAGCCCCAGCATTTT.

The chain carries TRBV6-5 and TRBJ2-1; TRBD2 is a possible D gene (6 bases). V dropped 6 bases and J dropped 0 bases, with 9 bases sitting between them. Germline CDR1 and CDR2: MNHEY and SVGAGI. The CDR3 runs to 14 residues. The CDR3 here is CASRAGSSYNEQFF. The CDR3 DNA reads TGTGCCAGCAGGGCGGGAAGCTCCTACAATGAGCAGTTCTTC.

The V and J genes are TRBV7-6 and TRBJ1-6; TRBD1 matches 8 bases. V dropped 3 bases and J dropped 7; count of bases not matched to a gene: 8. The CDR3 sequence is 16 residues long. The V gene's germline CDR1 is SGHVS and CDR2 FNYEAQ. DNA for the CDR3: TGTGCCAGCAGCTTTTCCCCGACAGGGGCAAATTCACCCCTCCACTTT. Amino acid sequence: CASSFSPTGANSPLHF.

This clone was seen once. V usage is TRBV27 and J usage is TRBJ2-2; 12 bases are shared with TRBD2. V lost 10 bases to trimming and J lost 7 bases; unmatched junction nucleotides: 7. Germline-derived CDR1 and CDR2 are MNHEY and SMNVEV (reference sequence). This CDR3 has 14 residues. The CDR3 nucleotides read TGTGCCACCCTAGGACTAGCGGGAAGCGGGGAGCTGTTTTTT. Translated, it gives CATLGLAGSGELFF.

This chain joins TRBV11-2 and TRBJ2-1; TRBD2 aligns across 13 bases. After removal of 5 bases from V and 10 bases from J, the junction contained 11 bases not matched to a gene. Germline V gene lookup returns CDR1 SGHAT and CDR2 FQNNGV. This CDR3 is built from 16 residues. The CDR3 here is CASSLTGTSGKEEQFF. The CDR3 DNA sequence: TGTGCCAGCAGCCTAACCGGGACTAGCGGGAAGGAAGAGCAGTTCTTC. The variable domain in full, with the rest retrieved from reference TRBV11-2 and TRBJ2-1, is EAGVAQSPRYKIIEKRQSVAFWCNPISGHATLYWYQQILGQGPKLLIQFQNNGVVDDSQLPKDRFSAERLKGVDSTLKIQPAKLEDSAVYLCASSLTGTSGKEEQFFGPGTRLTVL.